The 5 T cell receptor beta chains reported below all come from one sample, sequenced in a study of blood T cell repertoires in COVID-19. The table came from immunoSEQ multiplex PCR; TCRdb's copy has only in-frame clones and leaves some out. This repertoire shows 180,000 or so clones, around four fifths found once; its top ten account for roughly 6.9%. The source material was peripheral blood. These receptor sequences come from a human donor with acute or convalescent COVID-19. The donor label of this sample is uncertain.

The V gene is TRBV11-1, the J gene TRBJ2-7, with 10 bases matching TRBD1. The CDR3 is 16 amino acids. Germline CDR1 reads SGHAT; CDR2 reads FQDESV (reference sequence). V gave up 3 bases and J gave up 3 bases; unmatched junction bases: 8. In nucleotides, the CDR3 is TGTGCCAGCAGCTTCTCCCGCGGACAGGGGGGCTACGAGCAGTACTTC. Encoded protein: CASSFSRGQGGYEQYF.

The chain couples TRBV11-3 to TRBJ1-5; D may be TRBD1 (6 bases). V shed 5 bases and J shed 2 bases, with 28 bases lying between them. The CDR3 spans 20 residues. The germline CDR1 and CDR2 sequences are SGHNT and YENEEA. In DNA, the CDR3 is TGTGCCAGCAGCGTAGCCCGGGACACCTCTGTCCGGTTGGGCAATCAGCCCCAGCATTTT. This gives the protein CASSVARDTSVRLGNQPQHF. Full variable domain (remainder filled in from reference TRBV11-3 and TRBJ1-5): EAGVVQSPRYKIIEKKQPVAFWCNPISGHNTLYWYLQNLGQGPELLIRYENEEAVDDSQLPKDRFSAERLKGVDSTLKIQPAELGDSAVYLCASSVARDTSVRLGNQPQHFGDGTRLSIL.

This chain uses TRBV7-2 with TRBJ2-1; TRBD2 matches at 7 bases. The CDR3 runs to 16 residues. The J segment lost 0 bases and the V segment lost 3 bases, leaving 5 bases of the junction unmatched. Germline lookup yields CDR1 SGHTA and CDR2 FQGNSA. This CDR3 reads CASSLRELLSYNEQFF. CDR3 bases: TGTGCCAGCAGCTTGCGGGAGCTCCTCTCCTACAATGAGCAGTTCTTC.

V usage is TRBV18 and J usage is TRBJ2-7; TRBD1 agrees at 10 bases. This CDR3 region has 15 residues. V lost 4 bases to trimming and J lost 3 bases; unmatched junction nucleotides: 6. CDR1 KGHSH and CDR2 LQKENI come from the germline V gene. The CDR3: CASSLGQGHFYEQYF. DNA of the CDR3: TGTGCCAGCTCACTGGGACAGGGGCACTTCTACGAGCAGTACTTC.

The chain is built from TRBV2 and TRBJ1-2; maybe TRBD1 (5 bases). The CDR3 contains 13 residues. Germline V CDR1 and CDR2: SNHLY, FYNNEI. V lost 3 bases and J 8 bases, leaving 13 bases between the germline ends. The CDR3 protein is CASSDNSQGGYTF. CDR3 nucleotides: TGTGCCAGCAGTGATAATTCCCAGGGCGGCTACACCTTC.